Listed here are 15 T cell receptor beta chains from one sample, sequenced in a study of shared clonotypes between healthy human individuals. The table came from immunoSEQ multiplex PCR; TCRdb's copy has only in-frame clones and leaves some out. The table lists 2 million to 2.5 million clones, just over 90% of them singletons, with about 0.39% in the top ten. The specimen was naive CD4+ T cells from PBMCs. The subset here: CD45RA+ positively selected. These receptors were obtained from a man aged 18 to 30 in good health. Some clones in this sample may be carry-over from other donors' samples.

The J gene is TRBJ1-1, the V gene TRBV6-5; 8 bases align to TRBD1. CDR1 and CDR2 from the germline V gene are MNHEY and SVGAGI. The CDR3 runs to 15 residues. V was pared by 6 bases and J by 1 base, with 7 bases of the junction left unmatched. For the CDR3, the DNA is TGTGCCAGCAGCGATAGACAGGGGCAGAACACTGAAGCTTTCTTT. Protein sequence: CASSDRQGQNTEAFF.

The CDR3 DNA reads TGTGCCAGCAGCCAATCGACGGGCAGGGCATTCACAGATACGCAGTATTTT. It is translated as CASSQSTGRAFTDTQYF. The chain couples TRBV16 to TRBJ2-3, with D possibly matching TRBD1 (5 bases). Germline assignment: CDR1 KGHSY and CDR2 FQNENV. The CDR3 covers 17 residues. The V and J ends lost 0 bases and 2 bases respectively, with 15 bases between them.

In this sample, this clone turned up once. This chain connects TRBV10-1 to TRBJ2-1; possible D gene TRBD2, 5 bases. Germline V CDR1 and CDR2: WNHNN, SYGVQD (reference sequence). The CDR3 is 13 residues long. Trimming stripped 5 bases from V and 12 bases from J, with 17 bases between. CDR3 bases: TGCGCCAGCAGTCTAGCCCCCTGGGGTGGGCAGTTCTTC. Residues: CASSLAPWGGQFF.

The chain is built from TRBV4-3 and TRBJ1-4; D ambiguous. V lost 0 bases, J lost 9 bases, and 17 bases lay in between. The germline CDR1 and CDR2 sequences are LGHNA and YSLEER. The CDR3 covers 16 residues. In DNA, the CDR3 is TGCGCCAGCAGCCAAGATTGGTCCGAAGGAGGTAAAAAACTGTTTTTT. The encoded protein is CASSQDWSEGGKKLFF.

The CDR3 nucleotides are TGTGCCAGCAGCCCCCAGACGACGAACACCGGGGAGCTGTTTTTT. It codes for CASSPQTTNTGELFF. The chain employs TRBV9 and TRBJ2-2; D not certain. From germline, CDR1 is SGDLS and CDR2 YYNGEE. The V end lost 4 bases, the J end lost 0 bases, and 10 bases lay between the germline ends. The CDR3 contains 15 residues.

The chain is built from TRBV10-1 and TRBJ2-3; D gene ambiguous. Germline V gene data show CDR1 as WNHNN and CDR2 as SYGVQD (reference sequence). CDR3 length: 15 amino acids. V gave up 3 bases and J gave up 3 bases, with 13 bases separating them. CDR3 DNA: TGCGCCAGCAGTGATGAGTCGGTCGGGACAGATACGCAGTATTTT. Its translation: CASSDESVGTDTQYF.

Comments on this clone: Additional DNA sequences in this sample encode the identical CDR3. The J gene is TRBJ2-5, the V gene TRBV5-1; D is possibly TRBD1 (5 bases). Germline V CDR1 and CDR2: SGHRS, YFSETQ. The CDR3 has 14 amino acids. V lost 0 bases and J 5 bases, leaving 11 bases between the germline ends. For the CDR3, the DNA is TGCGCCAGCAGCTTGGTTGGGGCCGGGGAGACCCAGTACTTC. This gives the protein CASSLVGAGETQYF.

On this clone itself: At the DNA level, this CDR3 is encoded by other sequences in the same sample as well. This rearrangement joins TRBV18 to TRBJ2-3, with TRBD2 matching 7 bases. The CDR3 is made up of 14 amino acids. Trimming took 3 bases from V and 2 from J; bases not matched to a gene: 2. Germline CDR1 KGHSH, CDR2 LQKENI. The CDR3 DNA sequence: TGTGCCAGCTCACCGCTAGCGGCCACAGATACGCAGTATTTT. Protein: CASSPLAATDTQYF.

J is TRBJ1-2 and V is TRBV28; D may be TRBD1 (6 bases). The length of the CDR3 is 15 residues. Trimming stripped 5 bases from V and 1 base from J, with 14 bases between. Germline CDR1 MDHEN, CDR2 SYDVKM. CDR3 DNA: TGTGCCAGCAGTACCAGGGGAGGATTTAACTATGGCTACACCTTC. It yields the protein CASSTRGGFNYGYTF.

The gene calls are TRBV15 and TRBJ2-2, with D unresolved. V was shortened by 3 bases and J by 6 bases, with 5 bases between the two germline ends. The CDR3 totals 12 residues. Germline-derived CDR1 and CDR2 are LNHNV and YYDKDF (reference sequence). CDR3 protein: CATSSGAGELFF. CDR3 in DNA: TGTGCCACCAGCAGTGGGGCCGGGGAGCTGTTTTTT.

The chain links TRBV7-9 to TRBJ1-4; 7 nucleotides agree with TRBD1. From germline, CDR1 is SEHNR and CDR2 FQNEAQ (reference sequence). Germline trimming cut 1 base from V and 7 bases from J; bases unmatched to any gene: 6. The CDR3 consists of 15 residues. DNA for the CDR3: TGTGCCAGCAGCTTAGTTGGGGCAGGGGGTGAAAAACTGTTTTTT. Protein sequence: CASSLVGAGGEKLFF. Drawing the rest from reference TRBV7-9 and TRBJ1-4, the complete variable domain is DTGVSQNPRHKITKRGQNVTFRCDPISEHNRLYWYRQTLGQGPEFLTYFQNEAQLEKSRLLSDRFSAERPKGSFSTLEIQRTEQGDSAMYLCASSLVGAGGEKLFFGSGTQLSVL.

With respect to this clone: The same CDR3 can be traced to other DNA sequences in this sample. The rearrangement joins TRBV28 to TRBJ2-4; perhaps D is TRBD1 or TRBD2 (5 bases each). The V and J ends lost 3 bases and 0 bases respectively, with 6 bases between them. CDR3 length: 14 residues. CDR1 is MDHEN, CDR2 SYDVKM, per germline. The CDR3 DNA is TGTGCCAGCAGTTTTGGGGGAGCCAAAAACATTCAGTACTTC. It encodes CASSFGGAKNIQYF.

This clone was seen just once. The chain carries TRBV7-2 and TRBJ2-5; 10 nucleotides align to TRBD2. This CDR3 is built from 16 residues. V shed 8 bases and J 4 bases; nucleotides not matched to a gene: 13. Germline assignment: CDR1 SGHTA and CDR2 FQGNSA. The CDR3 protein is CASRGSGRAQGETQYF. CDR3 bases: TGTGCCAGCCGAGGGAGCGGGAGGGCTCAGGGAGAGACCCAGTACTTC.

The rearrangement joins TRBV5-4 to TRBJ2-7; the D gene could be TRBD1 or TRBD2 (5 bases each). With 8 bases removed from V and 5 bases from J, the gap between germline ends came to 11 bases. This CDR3 region has 11 residues. Germline CDR1 reads SGHNT; CDR2 reads YYREEE (reference sequence). CDR3 sequence: CASGTADEQYF. The CDR3 DNA sequence: TGTGCCAGTGGGACGGCGGACGAGCAGTACTTC.

V gene TRBV5-1 combines with J gene TRBJ2-7, with 10 bases fitting TRBD2. Germline trimming cut 3 bases from V and 5 bases from J; bases unmatched to any gene: 5. The CDR3 contains 14 residues. The germline CDR1 and CDR2 sequences are SGHRS and YFSETQ. The chain's CDR3 is CASSSSGRGDEQYF. CDR3 nucleotides: TGCGCCAGCAGCTCTAGCGGGAGAGGCGACGAGCAGTACTTC.